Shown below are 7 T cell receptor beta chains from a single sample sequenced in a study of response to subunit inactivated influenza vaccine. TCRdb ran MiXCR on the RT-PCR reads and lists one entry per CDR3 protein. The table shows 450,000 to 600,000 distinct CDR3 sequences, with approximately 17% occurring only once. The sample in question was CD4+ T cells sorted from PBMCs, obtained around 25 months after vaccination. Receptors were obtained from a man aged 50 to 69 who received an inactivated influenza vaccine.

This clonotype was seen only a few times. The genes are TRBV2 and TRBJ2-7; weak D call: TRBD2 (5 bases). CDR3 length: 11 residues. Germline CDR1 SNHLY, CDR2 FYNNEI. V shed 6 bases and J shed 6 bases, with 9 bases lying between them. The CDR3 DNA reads TGTGCCAGCAGGGACGAGGGCGAGCAGTACTTC. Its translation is CASRDEGEQYF.

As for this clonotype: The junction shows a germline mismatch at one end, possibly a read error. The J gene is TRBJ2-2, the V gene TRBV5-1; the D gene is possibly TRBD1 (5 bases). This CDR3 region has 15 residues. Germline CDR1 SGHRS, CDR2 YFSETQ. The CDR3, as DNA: TGCGCCAGCAGCATAGGACACGCGAATACCGGGGAGCTGTTTTTT. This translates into CASSIGHANTGELFF.

CDR3 protein: CSALEVPTDTQYF. The CDR3 bases are TGCAGTGCCCTTGAGGTACCCACAGATACGCAGTATTTT. The chain combines TRBV20-1 with TRBJ2-3; no firm D call. V lost 6 bases and J lost 2, with 12 bases in between. Germline CDR1 reads DFQATT; CDR2 reads SNEGSKA (reference sequence). This CDR3 comprises 13 residues.

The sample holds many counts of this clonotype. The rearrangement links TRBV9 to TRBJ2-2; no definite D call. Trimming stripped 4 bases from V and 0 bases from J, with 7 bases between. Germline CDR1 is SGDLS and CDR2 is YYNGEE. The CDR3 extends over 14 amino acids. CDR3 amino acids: CASSLTANTGELFF. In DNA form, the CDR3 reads TGTGCCAGCAGCTTGACTGCGAACACCGGGGAGCTGTTTTTT.

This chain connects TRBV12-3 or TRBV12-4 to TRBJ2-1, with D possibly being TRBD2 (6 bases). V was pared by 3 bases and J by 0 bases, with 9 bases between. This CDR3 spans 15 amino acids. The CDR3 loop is CASSLGGFSYNEQFF. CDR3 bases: TGTGCCAGCAGTTTGGGGGGATTCTCCTACAATGAGCAGTTCTTC.

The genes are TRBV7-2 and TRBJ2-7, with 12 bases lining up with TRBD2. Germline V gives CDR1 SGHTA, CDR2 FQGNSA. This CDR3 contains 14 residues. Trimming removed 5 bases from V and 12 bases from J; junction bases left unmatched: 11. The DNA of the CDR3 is TGTGCCAGCAGCACCGGACTAGCGGGATCGAAGCCGTACTTC. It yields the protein CASSTGLAGSKPYF.

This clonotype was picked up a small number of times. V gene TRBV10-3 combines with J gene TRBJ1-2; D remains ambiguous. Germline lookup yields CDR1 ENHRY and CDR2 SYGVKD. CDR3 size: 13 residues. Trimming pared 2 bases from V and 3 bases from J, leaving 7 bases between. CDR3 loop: CAISEMADYGYTF. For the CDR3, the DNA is TGTGCCATCAGTGAGATGGCCGACTATGGCTACACCTTC.